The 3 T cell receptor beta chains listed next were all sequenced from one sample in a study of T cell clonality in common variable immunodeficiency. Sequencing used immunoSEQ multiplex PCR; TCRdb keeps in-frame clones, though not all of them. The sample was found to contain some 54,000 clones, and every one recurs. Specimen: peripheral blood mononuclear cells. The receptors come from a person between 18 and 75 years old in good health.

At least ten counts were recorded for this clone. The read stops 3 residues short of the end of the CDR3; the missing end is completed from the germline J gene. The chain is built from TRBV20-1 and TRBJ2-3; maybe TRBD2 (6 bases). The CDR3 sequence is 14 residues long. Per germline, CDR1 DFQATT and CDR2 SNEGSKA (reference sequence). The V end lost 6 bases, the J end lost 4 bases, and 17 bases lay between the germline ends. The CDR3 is CSAVFSGGADTQYF. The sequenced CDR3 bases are TGCAGTGCCGTTTTTAGCGGAGGGGCAGATACG.

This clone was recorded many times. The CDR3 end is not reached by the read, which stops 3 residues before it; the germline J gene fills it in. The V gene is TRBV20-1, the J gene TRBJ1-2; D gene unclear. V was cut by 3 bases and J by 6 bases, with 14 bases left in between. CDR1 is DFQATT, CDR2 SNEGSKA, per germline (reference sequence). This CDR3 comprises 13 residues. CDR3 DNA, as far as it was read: TGCAGTGCTAGTCAGAGGCGGCTCGATGGC. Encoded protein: CSASQRRLDG. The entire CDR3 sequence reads CSASQRRLDGYTF.

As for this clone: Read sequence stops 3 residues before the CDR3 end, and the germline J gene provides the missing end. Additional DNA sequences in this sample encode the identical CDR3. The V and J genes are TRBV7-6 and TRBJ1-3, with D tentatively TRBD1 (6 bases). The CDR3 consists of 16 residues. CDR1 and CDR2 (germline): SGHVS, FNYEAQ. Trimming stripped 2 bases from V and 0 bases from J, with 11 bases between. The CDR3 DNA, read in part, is TGTGCCAGCAGCTTATGGGGGCTGAGCTCTGGAAACACC. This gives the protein CASSLWGLSSGNT. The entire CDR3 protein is CASSLWGLSSGNTIYF. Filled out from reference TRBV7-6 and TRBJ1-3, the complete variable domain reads GAGVSQSPRYKVTKRGQDVALRCDPISGHVSLYWYRQALGQGPEFLTYFNYEAQQDKSGLPNDRFSAERPEGSISTLTIQRTEQRDSAMYRCASSLWGLSSGNTIYFGEGSWLTVV.